The 28 T cell receptor beta chains listed next were all sequenced from one sample in a study of cytomegalovirus exposure and HLA in healthy donors. The PCR used 60 Vbeta and 13 Jbeta primers. TCRdb's copy holds only in-frame clones and misses some; the assay was immunoSEQ multiplex PCR. The table has fewer than 100,000 clones, 75% to 85% seen once. The sequencing input was PBMCs. Every receptor here comes from a woman aged 35 to 49 in good health and CMV-seronegative.

V gene TRBV5-1 combines with J gene TRBJ2-2, with D possibly being TRBD1 (6 bases). V was shortened by 7 bases and J by 3 bases, with 16 bases between the two germline ends. Per the germline V gene, CDR1 is SGHRS and CDR2 is YFSETQ. The CDR3 consists of 15 residues. The CDR3 protein is CASQRQGLDTGELFF. The CDR3 coding sequence is TGCGCCAGCCAGAGGCAGGGGCTGGACACCGGGGAGCTGTTTTTT.

This clone came up once. V gene TRBV28 combines with J gene TRBJ2-3; 11 bases match TRBD2. V lost 5 bases and J lost 11; bases outside the gene matches: 12. The CDR3 contains 15 residues. In germline, CDR1 is MDHEN, CDR2 SYDVKM. The CDR3 loop reads CASSPPTSGAFMQYF. In DNA form, the CDR3 reads TGTGCCAGCAGTCCGCCGACTAGCGGGGCATTTATGCAGTATTTT.

This clone was counted between two and nine times. Other DNA sequences of this sample code for an identical CDR3. The CDR3: CASSPGTFDEKLFF. In DNA form, the CDR3 reads TGTGCCAGCTCACCCGGGACTTTTGATGAAAAACTGTTTTTT. This chain joins TRBV18 and TRBJ1-4, with a tentative D call TRBD1 (5 bases). The CDR3 is 14 residues long. V shed 3 bases and J shed 6 bases, with 11 bases lying between them. Germline loops: CDR1 KGHSH, CDR2 LQKENI. The full variable domain, with the rest looked up from reference TRBV18 and TRBJ1-4, is NAGVMQNPRHLVRRRGQEARLRCSPMKGHSHVYWYRQLPEEGLKFMVYLQKENIIDESGMPKERFSAEFPKEGPSILRIQQVVRGDSAAYFCASSPGTFDEKLFFGSGTQLSVL.

The J gene is TRBJ2-3, the V gene TRBV28; maybe TRBD2 (6 bases). Germline V gene lookup returns CDR1 MDHEN and CDR2 SYDVKM. CDR3 length: 14 amino acids. V was shortened by 6 bases and J by 4 bases, with 14 bases between the two germline ends. This CDR3 is CASRQTGTSDTQYF. The CDR3 DNA reads as TGTGCCAGCAGACAAACCGGGACTTCAGATACGCAGTATTTT.

This chain links TRBV15 with TRBJ1-4; the D gene is possibly TRBD1 (5 bases). V lost 0 bases and J 7 bases, leaving 12 bases between the germline ends. The CDR3 totals 15 residues. CDR1 is LNHNV and CDR2 is YYDKDF in the germline V gene (reference sequence). CDR3 residues: CATSRDLGVGEKLFF. The CDR3 bases are TGTGCCACCAGCAGAGATTTAGGGGTGGGTGAAAAACTGTTTTTT.

The rearrangement uses TRBV5-4 and TRBJ2-3; possible D gene TRBD2, 7 bases. In germline, CDR1 is SGHNT, CDR2 YYREEE (reference sequence). Trimming shortened V by 9 bases and J by 2 bases, and 13 bases separated the two germline ends. The CDR3 has 13 amino acids. The CDR3 here is CATEGGATDTQYF. In DNA form, the CDR3 reads TGTGCCACCGAAGGGGGGGCCACAGATACGCAGTATTTT.

The chain joins TRBV4-3 to TRBJ1-6; no clear D. CDR3 length equals 17 residues. V was cut by 1 base and J by 0 bases, with 10 bases left in between. CDR1 LGHNA and CDR2 YSLEER come from the germline V gene. The CDR3 region is CASSQGAPGSYNSPLHF. The CDR3 bases are TGCGCCAGCAGCCAAGGAGCCCCCGGCTCCTATAATTCACCCCTCCACTTT.

This clone was seen more than once but under ten times. The chain uses TRBV19 and TRBJ1-5; TRBD1 matches 10 bases. CDR1 LNHDA and CDR2 SQIVND come from the germline V gene (reference sequence). With V trimmed by 5 bases and J by 7 bases, 8 bases remained unmatched. The CDR3 runs to 15 residues. CDR3 loop: CASSPGQGMAQPQHF. The CDR3 DNA reads as TGTGCCAGTAGTCCGGGACAGGGGATGGCGCAGCCCCAGCATTTT. The full variable domain, with the rest looked up from reference TRBV19 and TRBJ1-5, is DGGITQSPKYLFRKEGQNVTLSCEQNLNHDAMYWYRQDPGQGLRLIYYSQIVNDFQKGDIAEGYSVSREKKESFPLTVTSAQKNPTAFYLCASSPGQGMAQPQHFGDGTRLSIL.

V is TRBV5-4 and J is TRBJ2-3; 10 positions agree with TRBD2. V was pared by 5 bases and J by 2 bases, with 2 bases of the junction left unmatched. CDR1 and CDR2 from the germline V gene are SGHNT and YYREEE (reference sequence). There are 14 residues in the CDR3. CDR3: CASSLAGATDTQYF. In DNA, the CDR3 is TGTGCCAGCAGTCTAGCGGGAGCCACAGATACGCAGTATTTT.

V gene TRBV11-2 combines with J gene TRBJ2-7; tentative D call: TRBD1 (5 bases). Germline CDR1 reads SGHAT; CDR2 reads FQNNGV. Trimming took 4 bases from V and 5 from J, leaving 15 bases between them. This CDR3 region has 14 residues. CDR3: CASSSSGLSHEQYF. Written as DNA, the CDR3 is TGTGCCAGCAGCTCTTCAGGGTTAAGCCACGAGCAGTACTTC.

To note about this clone: The junction departs from germline at one end; a sequencing error may be responsible. The chain couples TRBV27 to TRBJ1-6; D may be TRBD1 (6 bases). This CDR3 is built from 15 residues. CDR1 is MNHEY, CDR2 SMNVEV, per germline (reference sequence). Here the CDR3 reads CASSPRDTYNSPLNF. The CDR3 region has the DNA TGTGCCAGCTCGCCCCGGGACACCTATAATTCACCCCTCAACTTT.

There are a few counts of this clone. The chain has TRBV6-6 and TRBJ1-1; 9 bases line up with TRBD1. CDR1 and CDR2 (germline): MNHNY, SVGAGI (reference sequence). Germline trimming cut 5 bases from V and 5 bases from J; bases unmatched to any gene: 6. CDR3 length equals 14 residues. DNA of the CDR3: TGTGCCAGCAGTGGGGGACAGGGAGGAACTGAAGCTTTCTTT. Translation: CASSGGQGGTEAFF.

The chain couples TRBV4-1 to TRBJ2-7; D gene ambiguous. The ends were cut back, 4 bases at V and 5 bases at J, with 21 bases in the middle. The CDR3 length is 16 residues. Germline V gene lookup returns CDR1 MGHRA and CDR2 YSYEKL. The CDR3 DNA follows: TGCGCCAGCAGCCCCGTATCGCTAGTAACATTCCACGAGCAGTACTTC. Protein: CASSPVSLVTFHEQYF.

The chain carries TRBV9 and TRBJ1-1, with D possibly TRBD1 on 6 matching bases. The CDR3 length is 15 residues. Germline lookup yields CDR1 SGDLS and CDR2 YYNGEE. V was shortened by 4 bases and J by 6 bases, with 19 bases between the two germline ends. The CDR3 protein is CASSPDLGGLSEAFF. The CDR3, as DNA: TGTGCCAGCAGCCCGGACTTGGGGGGGCTATCTGAAGCTTTCTTT.

This clone has just a few counts. The rearrangement uses TRBV19 and TRBJ1-2, with D possibly matching TRBD1 (6 bases). The germline V and J ends were trimmed by 3 bases and 5 bases, with 19 bases remaining between them. The CDR3 is 16 residues long. CDR1 is LNHDA and CDR2 is SQIVND in the germline V gene (reference sequence). The CDR3 DNA follows: TGTGCCAGTAGTATCCAGACAGGCAGAACGGATTATGGCTACACCTTC. Residues: CASSIQTGRTDYGYTF.

The chain carries TRBV7-9 and TRBJ2-7; the D is unclear. Between the trimmed V and J ends, which lost 0 bases and 3 bases, there was a span of 12 bases. Germline loops: CDR1 SEHNR, CDR2 FQNEAQ (reference sequence). CDR3 length: 15 amino acids. The CDR3 bases are TGTGCCAGCAGCTTAGCTGGTGACACAAGCTACGAGCAGTACTTC. It is translated as CASSLAGDTSYEQYF.

CDR3 coding DNA: TGTGCCAGCAGTTTACCCAGGGGGCGGGTTATTTACGAGCAGTACTTC. Amino acids: CASSLPRGRVIYEQYF. The rearrangement links TRBV28 to TRBJ2-7; the match to TRBD1 covers 8 bases. CDR3 length: 16 residues. Germline values: CDR1 MDHEN, CDR2 SYDVKM. With V trimmed by 2 bases and J by 4 bases, 10 bases remained unmatched. Variable domain in full (rest from reference TRBV28 and TRBJ2-7): DVKVTQSSRYLVKRTGEKVFLECVQDMDHENMFWYRQDPGLGLRLIYFSYDVKMKEKGDIPEGYSVSREKKERFSLILESASTNQTSMYLCASSLPRGRVIYEQYFGPGTRLTVT.

The chain joins TRBV2 to TRBJ2-2, with TRBD2 matching over 7 bases. The CDR3 covers 14 residues. Losses at the gene ends were 7 bases for V and 5 bases for J; bases not matched to a gene: 7. Germline loops: CDR1 SNHLY, CDR2 FYNNEI. Written as DNA, the CDR3 is TGTGCCAGCAATGGCGGGGGTGAGACCGGGGAGCTGTTTTTT. It translates to CASNGGGETGELFF.

The J gene is TRBJ2-2, the V gene TRBV6-6; 12 bases agree with TRBD2. The CDR3 runs 15 residues. J lost 3 bases, V lost 4 bases, and 0 bases had no gene match. From germline, CDR1 is MNHNY and CDR2 SVGAGI (reference sequence). CDR3 in amino acids: CASSSSGGDTGELFF. The CDR3 region has the DNA TGTGCCAGCAGTTCTAGCGGGGGGGACACCGGGGAGCTGTTTTTT.

In its sample, this clone was seen once. The CDR3 reads CASSLAVGGGGGGELFF. For the CDR3, the DNA is TGTGCCAGCAGCTTAGCGGTTGGCGGGGGGGGAGGCGGGGAGCTGTTTTTT. This sequence joins TRBV7-2 and TRBJ2-2, with 9 bases lining up with TRBD2. The CDR3 runs 17 residues. Germline values: CDR1 SGHTA, CDR2 FQGNSA. V dropped 0 bases and J dropped 7; count of bases not matched to a gene: 9.

The chain uses TRBV5-1 and TRBJ1-3; D ambiguous. From germline, CDR1 is SGHRS and CDR2 YFSETQ. The CDR3 is made up of 14 amino acids. Trimming took off 1 base at V and 3 bases at J, with 8 bases between the two ends. This CDR3 reads CASSLTYVGNTIYF. The CDR3 DNA reads as TGCGCCAGCAGCTTGACCTATGTTGGAAACACCATATATTTT. Using reference TRBV5-1 and TRBJ1-3 for the parts outside the CDR3, the full variable domain is KAGVTQTPRYLIKTRGQQVTLSCSPISGHRSVSWYQQTPGQGLQFLFEYFSETQRNKGNFPGRFSGRQFSNSRSEMNVSTLELGDSALYLCASSLTYVGNTIYFGEGSWLTVV.

The V call is TRBV13, the J call TRBJ1-1, with 7 bases matching TRBD1. The CDR3 consists of 14 residues. With 5 bases clipped from V and 6 bases from J, the junction kept 9 bases outside the gene matches. Germline CDR1 reads PRHDT; CDR2 reads FYEKMQ (reference sequence). CDR3 coding DNA: TGTGCCAGCAGCGAGGACAGGAGATTTTCTGAAGCTTTCTTT. Its translation is CASSEDRRFSEAFF.

This clone was counted once. The chain has TRBV29-1 and TRBJ2-3; a possible D gene is TRBD1 (6 bases). The CDR3 has 11 residues. V lost 6 bases and J lost 13, with 17 bases in between. CDR1 is SQVTM and CDR2 is ANQGSEA in the germline V gene. CDR3 bases: TGCAGCGTAAAACAGGGTGGTATAAAGTATTTT. Translating it yields CSVKQGGIKYF.

This chain links TRBV7-6 with TRBJ2-5; 7 bases are shared with TRBD2. This CDR3 contains 15 residues. The germline gives CDR1 SGHVS, CDR2 FNYEAQ. The junction had 7 bases not matched to a gene; V was cut back by 2 bases and J by 4 bases. Written as DNA, the CDR3 is TGTGCCAGCAGCTTAAGAGCGGGGAGGGGAGAGACCCAGTACTTC. It is translated as CASSLRAGRGETQYF.

The rearrangement uses TRBV4-2 and TRBJ2-5; TRBD2 aligns across 11 bases. V was pared by 1 base and J by 2 bases, with 6 bases of the junction left unmatched. The CDR3 has 17 residues. Germline V CDR1 and CDR2: LGHNA, YNFKEQ. The CDR3 nucleotides are TGTGCCAGCAGCCAAGGACTAGCGGGGCACAATCAAGAGACCCAGTACTTC. Amino acids: CASSQGLAGHNQETQYF.

CDR3 region: CASSQDRGFGEQFF. The CDR3 DNA follows: TGCGCCAGCAGCCAAGATCGAGGGTTTGGTGAGCAGTTCTTC. The rearrangement joins TRBV4-3 to TRBJ2-1, with a tentative D call TRBD2 (5 bases). Looked up from germline, CDR1 is LGHNA and CDR2 is YSLEER. The V end lost 0 bases, the J end lost 9 bases, and 12 bases lay between the germline ends. The CDR3 consists of 14 residues.

The chain uses TRBV4-2 and TRBJ2-3, with 11 nucleotides matching TRBD2. Looked up from germline, CDR1 is LGHNA and CDR2 is YNFKEQ. J gave up 2 bases and V 4 bases, and 5 bases lay outside the gene matches. The CDR3 length is 16 residues. The chain's CDR3 is CASSLGTSGHTDTQYF. The CDR3 DNA is TGTGCCAGCAGCCTCGGGACTAGCGGACACACAGATACGCAGTATTTT.

The CDR3 spells CASSQDITGELFF. The CDR3 DNA is TGTGCCAGCAGCCAAGACATTACCGGGGAGCTGTTTTTT. V is TRBV4-2 and J is TRBJ2-2; D is uncertain. The CDR3 runs 13 residues. Trimming shortened V by 0 bases and J by 5 bases, and 4 bases separated the two germline ends. The germline CDR1 and CDR2 sequences are LGHNA and YNFKEQ.